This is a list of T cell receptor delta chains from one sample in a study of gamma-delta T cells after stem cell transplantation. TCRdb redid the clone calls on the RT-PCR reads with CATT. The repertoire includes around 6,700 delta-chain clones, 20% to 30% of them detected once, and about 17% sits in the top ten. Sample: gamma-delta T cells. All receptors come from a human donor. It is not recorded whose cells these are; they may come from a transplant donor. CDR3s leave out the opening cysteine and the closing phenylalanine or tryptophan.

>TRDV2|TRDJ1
ACDGIRADKLI
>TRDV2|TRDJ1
ACDPVLGDVATRIHTDKLI
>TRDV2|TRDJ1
ACDAVLGDREDTDKLI
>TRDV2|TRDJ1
ACDTVGVGFVVPDKLI
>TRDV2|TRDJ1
ACDDLGYAPDKLI
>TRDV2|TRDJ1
ACDTVEVTGGFYTDKLI
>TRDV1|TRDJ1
ALESSRRGTGAHDKLI
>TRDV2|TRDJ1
ACDTSFGGSLRPDKLI
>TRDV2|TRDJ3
ACDTGPGLSWDTRQMF
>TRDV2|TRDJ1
ACDEVGDFGDKLI
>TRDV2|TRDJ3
ACDTVPQSWDTRQMF
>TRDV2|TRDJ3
ACDTALGIPLSWDTRQMF
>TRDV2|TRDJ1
ACDQNWGIRTDTDKLI
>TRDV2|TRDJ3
ACDTVRLGDESGTSSWDTRQMF
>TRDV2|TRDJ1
ACDQMGVIHPDKPI
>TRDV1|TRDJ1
ALGVPFPGLLGTDKLI
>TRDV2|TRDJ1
ACDSIGGYSDKLI
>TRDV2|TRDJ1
ACDTVNSGPPPSYTDKLI
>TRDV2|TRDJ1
ACEPLGDKPDKLI
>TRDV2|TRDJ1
ACDTVTKYTDKLI
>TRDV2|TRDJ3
ACDTVVGGPTWDTRQMF
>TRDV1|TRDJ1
ALGENSGRSARRILGGTDKLI
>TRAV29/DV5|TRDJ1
AASGPFPLGVLYTDKLI
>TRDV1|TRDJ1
ALGEPSPVPGPGDKLI
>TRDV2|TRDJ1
ACDPLLHHGDKLI
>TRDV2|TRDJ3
ACDTVLGEHHSWDTRQMF
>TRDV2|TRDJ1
ACDTLTDGTRYTDKLI
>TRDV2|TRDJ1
ACDTVGSASLKADKLI
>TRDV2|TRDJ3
ACDTAAGGRSWDTRQMF
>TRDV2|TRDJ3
ACDTAWGMSWDTRQMF
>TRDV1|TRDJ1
ALGDTLPTIDPSFGDKLI
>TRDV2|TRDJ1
ACDTGFSGPLDPLLNPHDKLI
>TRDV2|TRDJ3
ACDTVPTGGYRSSWDTRQMF
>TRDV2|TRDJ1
AYYPLLGDIDKLI
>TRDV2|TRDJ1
ACDTIITGGYLTDKLI
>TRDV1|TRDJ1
ALGGGLHVLGDNDKLI
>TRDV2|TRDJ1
ACDRKYTDKLI